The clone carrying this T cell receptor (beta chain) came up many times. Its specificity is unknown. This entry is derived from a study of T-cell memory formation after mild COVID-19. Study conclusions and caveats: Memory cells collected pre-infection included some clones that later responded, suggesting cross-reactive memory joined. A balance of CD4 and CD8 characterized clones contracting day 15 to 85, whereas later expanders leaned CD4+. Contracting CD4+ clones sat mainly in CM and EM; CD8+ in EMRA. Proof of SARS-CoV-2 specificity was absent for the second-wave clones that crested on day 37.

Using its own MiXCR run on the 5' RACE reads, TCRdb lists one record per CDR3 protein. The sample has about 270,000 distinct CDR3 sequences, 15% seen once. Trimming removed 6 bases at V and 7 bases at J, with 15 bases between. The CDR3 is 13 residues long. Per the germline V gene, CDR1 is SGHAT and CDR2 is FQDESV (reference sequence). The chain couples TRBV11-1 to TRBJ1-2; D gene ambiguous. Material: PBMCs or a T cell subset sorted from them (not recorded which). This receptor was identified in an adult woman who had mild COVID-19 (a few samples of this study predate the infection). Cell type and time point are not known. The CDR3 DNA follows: TGTGCCAGCAGTCTCGACGCGGGTGGTGGCTACACCTTC. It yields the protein CASSLDAGGGYTF.